The clone carrying this T cell receptor beta chain was recorded at least ten times. The antigen is not known. The data are from a study of T cell repertoires in cytomegalovirus infection. Study-wide background: CMV infection together with matching HLA type was indicated by public TCR beta signatures. Overall study findings and caveats: Adding up the frequency of public TCR beta families identified people who carried CMV plus the relevant HLA. CMV-specific TCR beta clonotypes restricted by HLA-C dominated the ex vivo response.

TCRdb reprocessed the reads via MiXCR and lists one record per CDR3 protein. The profile shows roughly 190,000 distinct CDR3 sequences, 8% to 10% of them singletons. The CDR3 covers 17 residues. Germline V gene data show CDR1 as MGHRA and CDR2 as YSYEKL. Trimming cost V 6 bases and J 5 bases; bases outside gene matches: 11. This chain links TRBV4-1 with TRBJ2-2; 11 bases fit TRBD2. The sequencing input was PBMCs. The source of this sequence is a human donor in good health (CMV status not recorded). Some clones in this sample may be carry-over from other donors' samples. CDR3 sequence (DNA): TGCGCCAGCAGGCCAAGATTAGCGGGAGGGGGGACCGGGGAGCTGTTTTTT. Translating it yields CASRPRLAGGGTGELFF.